The 4 T cell receptor beta chains given below trace back to one sample, sequenced in a study of blood T cell repertoires in COVID-19. TCRdb's table, derived via immunoSEQ multiplex PCR, lists solely in-frame clones and lacks some. Found here are about 190,000 clones, around 73% of them singletons; the top ten hold roughly a sixth. Sequencing used PBMCs or T cells enriched from blood (not recorded which). Receptors were obtained from a woman in her forties or fifties who had recovered from COVID-19.

The genes are TRBV7-6 and TRBJ2-1, with TRBD1 matching over 7 bases. Trimming cost V 5 bases and J 7 bases; bases outside gene matches: 8. Germline assignment: CDR1 SGHVS and CDR2 FNYEAQ. CDR3 length: 14 amino acids. The CDR3 protein is CASSRIYRGNEQFF. CDR3 DNA: TGTGCCAGCAGCCGCATCTACAGGGGTAATGAGCAGTTCTTC.

This clone has a single count. This chain links TRBV2 with TRBJ1-6, with D maybe TRBD1 (5 bases). CDR3 length equals 12 residues. V dropped 5 bases and J dropped 9 bases, with 8 bases sitting between them. Germline loops: CDR1 SNHLY, CDR2 FYNNEI. The CDR3 DNA reads as TGTGCCAGCAGTCAACAGGTTTCACCCCTCCACTTT. Protein: CASSQQVSPLHF.

J is TRBJ2-5 and V is TRBV28, with 14 bases matching TRBD2. The CDR3 is 17 residues long. Losses at the gene ends were 6 bases for V and 4 bases for J; bases not matched to a gene: 10. Germline CDR1 and CDR2: MDHEN and SYDVKM. In nucleotides, the CDR3 is TGTGCCAGCAGCCCCCCGACTAGCGGGAGGGCCGGAGAGACCCAGTACTTC. Encoded protein: CASSPPTSGRAGETQYF.

The table lists this clone with a few counts. The chain combines TRBV3-1 (or the pseudogene TRBV3-2) with TRBJ1-4; no clear D gene. The CDR3 consists of 15 residues. The germline V and J ends were trimmed by 5 bases and 7 bases, with 17 bases remaining between them. The germline gives CDR1 LGHDT, CDR2 YNNKEL (reference sequence). The CDR3 sequence: CASSSQAYLGEKLFF. CDR3 bases: TGTGCCAGCAGCTCCCAGGCTTACCTGGGTGAAAAACTGTTTTTT.